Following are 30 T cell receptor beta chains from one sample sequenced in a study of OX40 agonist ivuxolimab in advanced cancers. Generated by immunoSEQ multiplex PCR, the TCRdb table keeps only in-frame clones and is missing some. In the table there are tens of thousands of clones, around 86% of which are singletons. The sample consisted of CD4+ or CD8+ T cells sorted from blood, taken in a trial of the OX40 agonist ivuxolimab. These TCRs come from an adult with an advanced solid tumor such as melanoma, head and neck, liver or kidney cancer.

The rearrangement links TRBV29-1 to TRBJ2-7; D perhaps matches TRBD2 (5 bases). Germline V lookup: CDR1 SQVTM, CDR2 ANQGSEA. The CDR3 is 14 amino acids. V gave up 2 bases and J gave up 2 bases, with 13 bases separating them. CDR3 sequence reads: CSVEIQFGTYEQYF. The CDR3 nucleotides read TGCAGCGTTGAAATCCAATTCGGGACCTACGAGCAGTACTTC.

The chain's CDR3 is CASSSWTTQETQYF. CDR3 DNA sequence: TGTGCCAGCAGCTCTTGGACTACCCAAGAGACCCAGTACTTC. The chain links TRBV11-3 to TRBJ2-5, with D perhaps matching TRBD2 (6 bases). The CDR3 contains 14 residues. Germline V CDR1 and CDR2: SGHNT, YENEEA. V lost 4 bases and J lost 1, with 10 bases in between.

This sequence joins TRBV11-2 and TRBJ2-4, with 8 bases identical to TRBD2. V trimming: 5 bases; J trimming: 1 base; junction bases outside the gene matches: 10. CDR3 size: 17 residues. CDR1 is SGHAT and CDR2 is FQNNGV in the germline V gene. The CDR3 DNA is TGTGCCAGCAGCCCCGGGGGGGGGTCGGTGGCCAAAAACATTCAGTACTTC. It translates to CASSPGGGSVAKNIQYF. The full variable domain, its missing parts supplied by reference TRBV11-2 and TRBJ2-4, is EAGVAQSPRYKIIEKRQSVAFWCNPISGHATLYWYQQILGQGPKLLIQFQNNGVVDDSQLPKDRFSAERLKGVDSTLKIQPAKLEDSAVYLCASSPGGGSVAKNIQYFGAGTRLSVL.

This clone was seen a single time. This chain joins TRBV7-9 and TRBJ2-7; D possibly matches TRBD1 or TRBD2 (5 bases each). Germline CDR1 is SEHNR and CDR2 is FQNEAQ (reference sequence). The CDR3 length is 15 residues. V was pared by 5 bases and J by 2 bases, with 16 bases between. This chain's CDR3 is CASSPPGLGAYEQYF. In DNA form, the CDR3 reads TGTGCCAGCAGCCCCCCGGGGCTCGGGGCCTACGAGCAGTACTTC.

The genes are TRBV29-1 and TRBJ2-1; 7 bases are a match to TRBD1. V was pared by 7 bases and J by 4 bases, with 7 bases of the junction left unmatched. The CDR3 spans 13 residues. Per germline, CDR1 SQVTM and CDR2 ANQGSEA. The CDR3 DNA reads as TGCAGCGCCCCCGGGACAGATTACAATGAGCAGTTCTTC. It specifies CSAPGTDYNEQFF.

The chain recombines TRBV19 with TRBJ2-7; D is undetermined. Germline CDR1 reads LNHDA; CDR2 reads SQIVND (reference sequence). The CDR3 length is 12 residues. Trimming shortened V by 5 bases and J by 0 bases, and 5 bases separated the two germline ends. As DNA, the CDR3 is TGTGCCAGTAGTCCGAGCTCCTACGAGCAGTACTTC. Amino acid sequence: CASSPSSYEQYF.

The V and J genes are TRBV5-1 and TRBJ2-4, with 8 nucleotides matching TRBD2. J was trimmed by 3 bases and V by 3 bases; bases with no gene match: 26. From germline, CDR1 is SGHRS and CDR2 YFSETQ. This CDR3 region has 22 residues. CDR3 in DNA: TGCGCCAGCAGCTCGGGGACTAGAGGCGTCGGAGGGTTATTAGCTAACAAAAACATTCAGTACTTC. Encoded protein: CASSSGTRGVGGLLANKNIQYF.

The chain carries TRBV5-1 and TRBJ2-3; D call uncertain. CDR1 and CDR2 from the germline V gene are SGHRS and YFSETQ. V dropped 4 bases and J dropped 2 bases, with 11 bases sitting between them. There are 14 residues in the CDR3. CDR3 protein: CASSPRGDTDTQYF. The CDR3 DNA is TGCGCCAGCAGCCCACGTGGGGACACAGATACGCAGTATTTT.

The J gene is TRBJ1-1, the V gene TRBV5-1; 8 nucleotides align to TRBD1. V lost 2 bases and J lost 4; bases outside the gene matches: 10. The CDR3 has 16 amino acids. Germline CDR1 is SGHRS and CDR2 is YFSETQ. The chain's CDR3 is CASSLDGQGLSTEAFF. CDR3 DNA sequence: TGCGCCAGCAGCTTAGACGGACAGGGTTTGAGCACTGAAGCTTTCTTT.

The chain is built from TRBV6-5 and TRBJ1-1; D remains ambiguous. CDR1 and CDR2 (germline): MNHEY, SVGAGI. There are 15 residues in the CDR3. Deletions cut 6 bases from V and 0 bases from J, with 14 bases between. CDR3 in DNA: TGTGCCAGCAGCTCCGGACGGTCGGTGAACACTGAAGCTTTCTTT. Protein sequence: CASSSGRSVNTEAFF.

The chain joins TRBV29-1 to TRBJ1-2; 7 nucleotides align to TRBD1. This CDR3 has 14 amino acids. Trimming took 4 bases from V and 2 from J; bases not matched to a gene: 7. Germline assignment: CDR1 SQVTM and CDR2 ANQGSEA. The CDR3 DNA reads TGCAGCGTTGCGGGGGTGACAGGGAACTATGGCTACACCTTC. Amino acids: CSVAGVTGNYGYTF.

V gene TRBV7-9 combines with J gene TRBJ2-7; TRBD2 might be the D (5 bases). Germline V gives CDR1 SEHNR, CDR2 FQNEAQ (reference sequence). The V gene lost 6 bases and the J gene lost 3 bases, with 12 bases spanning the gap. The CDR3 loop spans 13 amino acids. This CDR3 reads CASRAGGFYEQYF. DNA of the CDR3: TGTGCCAGCAGAGCCGGAGGCTTCTACGAGCAGTACTTC.

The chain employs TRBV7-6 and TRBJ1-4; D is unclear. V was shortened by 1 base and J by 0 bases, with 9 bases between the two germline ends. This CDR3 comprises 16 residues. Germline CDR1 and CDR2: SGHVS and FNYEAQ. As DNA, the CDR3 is TGTGCCAGCAGCTTAGGGACGAGCGCAACTAATGAAAAACTGTTTTTT. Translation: CASSLGTSATNEKLFF.

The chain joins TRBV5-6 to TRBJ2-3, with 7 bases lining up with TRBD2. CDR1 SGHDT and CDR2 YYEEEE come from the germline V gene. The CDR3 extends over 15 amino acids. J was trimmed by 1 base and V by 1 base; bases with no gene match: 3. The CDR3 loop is CASSLSSGGTDTQYF. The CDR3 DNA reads TGTGCCAGCAGCTTGTCCAGCGGGGGCACAGATACGCAGTATTTT.

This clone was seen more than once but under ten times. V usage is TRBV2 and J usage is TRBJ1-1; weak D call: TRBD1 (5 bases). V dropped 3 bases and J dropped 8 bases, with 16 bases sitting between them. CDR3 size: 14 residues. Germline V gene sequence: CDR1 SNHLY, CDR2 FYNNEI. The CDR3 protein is CASSDPPGGVEAFF. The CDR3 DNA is TGTGCCAGCAGTGACCCTCCGGGGGGGGTGGAAGCTTTCTTT.

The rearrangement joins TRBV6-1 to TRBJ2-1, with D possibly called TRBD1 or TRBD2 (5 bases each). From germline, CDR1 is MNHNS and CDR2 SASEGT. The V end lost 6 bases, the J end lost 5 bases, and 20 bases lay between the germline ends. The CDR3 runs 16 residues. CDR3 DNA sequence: TGTGCCAGCAGAGAAAGTCAGGGTTGGGGACACAATGAGCAGTTCTTC. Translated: CASRESQGWGHNEQFF.

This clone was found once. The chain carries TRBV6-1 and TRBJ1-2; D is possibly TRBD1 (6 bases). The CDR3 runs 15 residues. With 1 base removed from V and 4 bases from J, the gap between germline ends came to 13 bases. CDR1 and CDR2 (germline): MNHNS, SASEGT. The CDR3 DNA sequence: TGTGCCAGCAGTGAAGATGCTGGGACACCCTATGGCTACACCTTC. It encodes CASSEDAGTPYGYTF.

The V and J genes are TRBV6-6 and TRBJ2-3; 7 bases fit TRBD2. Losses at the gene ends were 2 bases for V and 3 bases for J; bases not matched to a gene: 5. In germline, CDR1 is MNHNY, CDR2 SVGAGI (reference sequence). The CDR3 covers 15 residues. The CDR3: CASSYPSGATDTQYF. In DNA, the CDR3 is TGTGCCAGCAGTTACCCTAGCGGTGCGACAGATACGCAGTATTTT.

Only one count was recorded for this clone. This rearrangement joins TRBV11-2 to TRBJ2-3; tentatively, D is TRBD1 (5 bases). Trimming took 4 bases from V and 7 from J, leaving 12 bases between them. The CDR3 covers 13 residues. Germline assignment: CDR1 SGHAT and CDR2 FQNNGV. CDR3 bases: TGTGCCAGCAGCTCACCCGCAGGGAATACGCAGTATTTT. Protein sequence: CASSSPAGNTQYF.

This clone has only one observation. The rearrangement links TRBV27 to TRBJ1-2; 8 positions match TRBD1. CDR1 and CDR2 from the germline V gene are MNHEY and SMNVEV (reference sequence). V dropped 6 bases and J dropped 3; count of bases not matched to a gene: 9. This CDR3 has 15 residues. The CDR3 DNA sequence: TGTGCCAGCAGGGATCAGGGGGCGCGGGACTATGGCTACACCTTC. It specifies CASRDQGARDYGYTF.

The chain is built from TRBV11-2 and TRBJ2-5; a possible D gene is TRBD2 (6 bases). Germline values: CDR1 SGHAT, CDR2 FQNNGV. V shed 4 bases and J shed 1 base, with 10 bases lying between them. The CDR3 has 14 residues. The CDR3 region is CASSSWTTQETQYF. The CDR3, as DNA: TGTGCCAGCAGCTCTTGGACTACCCAAGAGACCCAGTACTTC. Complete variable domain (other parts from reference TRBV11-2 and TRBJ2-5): EAGVAQSPRYKIIEKRQSVAFWCNPISGHATLYWYQQILGQGPKLLIQFQNNGVVDDSQLPKDRFSAERLKGVDSTLKIQPAKLEDSAVYLCASSSWTTQETQYFGPGTRLLVL.

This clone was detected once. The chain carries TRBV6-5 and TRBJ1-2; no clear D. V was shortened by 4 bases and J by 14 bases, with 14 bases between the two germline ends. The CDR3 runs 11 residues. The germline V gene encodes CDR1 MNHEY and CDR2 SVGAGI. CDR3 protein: CASSFGLEWTF. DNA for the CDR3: TGTGCCAGCAGTTTTGGTCTCGAGTGGACCTTC.

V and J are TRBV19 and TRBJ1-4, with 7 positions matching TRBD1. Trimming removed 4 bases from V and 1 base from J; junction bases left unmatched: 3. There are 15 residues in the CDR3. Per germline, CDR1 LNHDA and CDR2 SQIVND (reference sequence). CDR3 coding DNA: TGTGCCAGTAGTACTACAGGGGTAACTAATGAAAAACTGTTTTTT. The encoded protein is CASSTTGVTNEKLFF.

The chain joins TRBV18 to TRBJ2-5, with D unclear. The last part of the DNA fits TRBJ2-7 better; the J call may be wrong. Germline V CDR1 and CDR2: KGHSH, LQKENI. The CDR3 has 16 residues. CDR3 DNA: TGTGCCAGCTCACCACCGATGGCAGAACCTACCTACGAGCAGTACTTC. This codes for CASSPPMAEPTYEQYF.

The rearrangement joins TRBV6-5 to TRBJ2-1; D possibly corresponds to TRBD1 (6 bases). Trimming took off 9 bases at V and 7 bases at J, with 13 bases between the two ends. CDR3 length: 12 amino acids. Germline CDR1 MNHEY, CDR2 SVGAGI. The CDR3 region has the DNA TGTGCCAGTATAACAGGGTCGAATGAGCAGTTCTTC. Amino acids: CASITGSNEQFF.

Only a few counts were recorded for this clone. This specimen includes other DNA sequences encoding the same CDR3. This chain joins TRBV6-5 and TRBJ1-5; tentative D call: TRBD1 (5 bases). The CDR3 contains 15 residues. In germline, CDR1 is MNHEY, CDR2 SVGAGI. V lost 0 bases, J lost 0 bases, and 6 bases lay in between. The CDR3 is CASSYSDSSNQPQHF. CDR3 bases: TGTGCCAGCAGTTACTCTGACAGTAGCAATCAGCCCCAGCATTTT.

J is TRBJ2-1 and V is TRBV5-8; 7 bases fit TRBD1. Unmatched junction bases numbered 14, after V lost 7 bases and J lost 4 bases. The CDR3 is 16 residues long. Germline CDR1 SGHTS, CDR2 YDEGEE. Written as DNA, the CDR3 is TGTGCCAGCTACGACAGGGTACGAAGGTCATACAATGAGCAGTTCTTC. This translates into CASYDRVRRSYNEQFF.

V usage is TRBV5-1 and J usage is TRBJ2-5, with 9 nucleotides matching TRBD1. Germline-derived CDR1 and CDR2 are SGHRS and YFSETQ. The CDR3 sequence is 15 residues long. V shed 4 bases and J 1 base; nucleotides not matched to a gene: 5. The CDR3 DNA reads TGCGCCAGCAGCACACACAGGGGGCCCCAAGAGACCCAGTACTTC. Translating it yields CASSTHRGPQETQYF.

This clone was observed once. The chain's CDR3 is CASSEWLAGGPMELFF. CDR3 bases: TGTGCCAGCAGTGAATGGTTAGCGGGGGGGCCAATGGAGCTGTTTTTT. The rearrangement joins TRBV6-1 to TRBJ2-2; TRBD2 aligns across 11 bases. Germline loops: CDR1 MNHNS, CDR2 SASEGT. Germline trimming cut 2 bases from V and 10 bases from J; bases unmatched to any gene: 9. This CDR3 is built from 16 residues.

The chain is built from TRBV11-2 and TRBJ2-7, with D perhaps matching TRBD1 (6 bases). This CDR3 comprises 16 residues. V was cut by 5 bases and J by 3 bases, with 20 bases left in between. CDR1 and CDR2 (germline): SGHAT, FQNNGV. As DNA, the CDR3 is TGTGCCAGCAGCCCCTCGAGGGGGACGGCAAGCTACGAGCAGTACTTC. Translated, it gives CASSPSRGTASYEQYF.